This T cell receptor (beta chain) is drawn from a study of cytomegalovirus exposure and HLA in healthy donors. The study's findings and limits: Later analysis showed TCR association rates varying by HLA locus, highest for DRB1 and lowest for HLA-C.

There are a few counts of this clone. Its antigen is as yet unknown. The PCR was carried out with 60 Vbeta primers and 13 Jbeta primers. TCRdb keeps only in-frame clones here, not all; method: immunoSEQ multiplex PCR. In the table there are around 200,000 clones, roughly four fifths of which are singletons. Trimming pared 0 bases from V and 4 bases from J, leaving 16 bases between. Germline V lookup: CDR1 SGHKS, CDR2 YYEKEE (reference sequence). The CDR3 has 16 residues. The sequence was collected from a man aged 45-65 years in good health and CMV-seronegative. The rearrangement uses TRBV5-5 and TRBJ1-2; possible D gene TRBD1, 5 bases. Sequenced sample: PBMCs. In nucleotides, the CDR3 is TGTGCCAGCAGCTTGGCCTCAGGAATTCAGGGCTATGGCTACACCTTC. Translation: CASSLASGIQGYGYTF.